Listed here are 17 T cell receptor beta chains from one sample, sequenced in a study of CD8+CD57+ T cells in acquired aplastic anemia (dated by TCRdb to 2017 to 2018). TCRdb shows the sequencer as Illumina HiSeq 2000. Profiling of TCR beta VDJ combinations and CDR3 sequences used genomic DNA as the template. TCRdb reworked the public reads: Q25 trimming with fastp, MiXCR clone assembly, productive beta chains retained. Identical CDR3 protein sequences are pooled into one entry, listed with their most common genes and DNA. Within this sample are some 180,000 distinct CDR3 sequences, with about three fifths of them counted one time only. The top ten constitute approximately 42% of the sample. The patients picked for sequencing were ones in whom flow cytometry had shown an expansion of CD8+CD57+ cells. The sequencing sample was made of sorted CD4+, CD8+, or CD8+CD57+ T cells (not recorded which) from PBMCs. These receptors all come from a human donor with aplastic anemia.

The CDR3 loop reads CAWSAGRSYEQYF. DNA for the CDR3: TGTGCCTGGAGTGCAGGACGGTCCTACGAGCAGTACTTC. The chain combines TRBV30 with TRBJ2-7; D gene ambiguous. This CDR3 is built from 13 residues. V lost 1 base and J lost 1, with 8 bases in between. The V gene's germline CDR1 is GTSNPN and CDR2 SVGIG (reference sequence).

This rearrangement joins TRBV24-1 to TRBJ2-1; D might be TRBD2 (5 bases). There are 14 residues in the CDR3. The germline V gene encodes CDR1 KGHDR and CDR2 SFDVKD. V was trimmed by 4 bases and J by 4 bases, leaving 10 bases between them. CDR3 coding DNA: TGTGCCACCAGTGACCCCGGACTTTACAATGAGCAGTTCTTC. Translating gives CATSDPGLYNEQFF.

V usage is TRBV10-2 and J usage is TRBJ2-1, with TRBD2 matching over 13 bases. The germline gives CDR1 WSHSY, CDR2 SAAADI. The CDR3 contains 18 residues. With 0 bases clipped from V and 5 bases from J, the junction kept 7 bases outside the gene matches. The CDR3 nucleotides read TGCGCCAGCAGTGAGTCGCAGGGGACTAGCGGGGACGACAATGAGCAGTTCTTC. This gives the protein CASSESQGTSGDDNEQFF.

The CDR3 DNA reads TGTGCCAGCAGTTACTCCCTGAACACTGAAGCTTTCTTT. Protein sequence: CASSYSLNTEAFF. The chain joins TRBV7-3 to TRBJ1-1; D unclear. CDR1 is SGHTA and CDR2 is FQGTGA in the germline V gene. The V gene lost 6 bases and the J gene lost 0 bases, with 8 bases spanning the gap. This CDR3 spans 13 amino acids.

Points on this clonotype: The conserved final phenylalanine or tryptophan is absent from the CDR3, which likely points to a read error. The chain's CDR3 is CASRGQTNVLTL. CDR3 sequence (DNA): TGTGCCAGCAGGGGGCAGACCAACGTCCTGACTCTC. V is TRBV2 and J is TRBJ2-6; possibly TRBD1 for D (5 bases). The germline gives CDR1 SNHLY, CDR2 FYNNEI. The V gene lost 6 bases and the J gene lost 8 bases, with 8 bases spanning the gap. CDR3 length equals 12 residues.

The chain joins TRBV19 to TRBJ1-2, with a tentative D call TRBD1 (6 bases). CDR1 and CDR2 (germline): LNHDA, SQIVND (reference sequence). V was trimmed by 3 bases and J by 8 bases, leaving 16 bases between them. The CDR3 extends over 14 amino acids. The CDR3 region has the DNA TGTGCCAGTAGTATTCGAAGGACAGATGGCGGCTACACCTTC. Translated, it gives CASSIRRTDGGYTF.

The chain carries TRBV20-1 and TRBJ2-3, with 8 bases matching TRBD1. V shed 6 bases and J 2 bases; nucleotides not matched to a gene: 4. This CDR3 contains 13 residues. Germline V lookup: CDR1 DFQATT, CDR2 SNEGSKA (reference sequence). The DNA of the CDR3 is TGCAGTGCCAGGACAGGGAACACAGATACGCAGTATTTT. Protein: CSARTGNTDTQYF.

The chain joins TRBV24-1 to TRBJ2-1, with D hard to call. CDR1 is KGHDR and CDR2 is SFDVKD in the germline V gene. The V end was cut by 9 bases, the J end by 10 bases, with 18 bases between. The CDR3 length is 13 residues. In DNA, the CDR3 is TGTGCCACCGAAGACTCCTCCCTGGAGGAGCAGTTCTTC. Its translation: CATEDSSLEEQFF.

This rearrangement joins TRBV29-1 to TRBJ2-1; D ambiguous. CDR1 and CDR2 (germline): SQVTM, ANQGSEA. Trimming pared 3 bases from V and 7 bases from J, leaving 4 bases between. The CDR3 is made up of 10 amino acids. CDR3 region: CSVDENEQFF. CDR3 nucleotides: TGCAGCGTTGACGAGAATGAGCAGTTCTTC.

This chain links TRBV5-1 with TRBJ1-6, with D uncertain. In germline, CDR1 is SGHRS, CDR2 YFSETQ. The CDR3 spans 13 residues. Trimming took off 5 bases at V and 9 bases at J, with 12 bases between the two ends. The DNA of the CDR3 is TGCGCCAGCAGTGGTGCCGGGTCTTCACCCCTCCACTTT. This translates into CASSGAGSSPLHF.

V and J are TRBV24-1 and TRBJ2-1; D gene unclear. V lost 5 bases and J 9 bases, leaving 7 bases between the germline ends. This CDR3 has 11 residues. CDR1 KGHDR and CDR2 SFDVKD come from the germline V gene. The CDR3 DNA reads TGTGCCACCAGTGCGGATTTTGAGCAGTTCTTC. Protein product: CATSADFEQFF.

This chain connects TRBV2 to TRBJ2-2; D is uncertain. V lost 7 bases to trimming and J lost 6 bases, with 9 bases between them. The length of the CDR3 is 12 residues. Looked up from germline, CDR1 is SNHLY and CDR2 is FYNNEI. The CDR3 protein is CASTQLAGELFF. The CDR3 DNA reads TGTGCCAGCACCCAGTTAGCCGGGGAGCTGTTTTTT.

The rearrangement links TRBV24-1 to TRBJ2-7, with a tentative D call TRBD1 (5 bases). The CDR3 extends over 15 amino acids. Trimming took off 9 bases at V and 3 bases at J, with 20 bases between the two ends. The germline V gene has CDR1 KGHDR and CDR2 SFDVKD. CDR3 nucleotides: TGTGCCACCTCGGACAAAAAGGGAAGTATCTACGAGCAGTACTTC. As protein: CATSDKKGSIYEQYF.

The J gene is TRBJ2-7, the V gene TRBV11-3, with TRBD1 matching 7 bases. The DNA matches TRBJ2-1 better at its end, which makes the J call doubtful. This CDR3 is built from 15 residues. CDR1 and CDR2 (germline): SGHNT, YENEEA. The CDR3 DNA is TGTGCCAGCAGCTCCCGGGACAGTAGCTACAATGAGCAGTTCTTC. Amino acid sequence: CASSSRDSSYNEQFF.

This clonotype occurred a few times. The gene calls are TRBV9 and TRBJ1-2, with unresolved D. The germline V gene encodes CDR1 SGDLS and CDR2 YYNGEE. The CDR3 spans 13 residues. The V gene lost 0 bases and the J gene lost 5 bases, with 8 bases spanning the gap. CDR3 sequence reads: CASSVAADYGYTF. In nucleotides, the CDR3 is TGTGCCAGCAGCGTAGCGGCGGATTATGGCTACACCTTC.

This chain uses TRBV5-5 with TRBJ2-7; perhaps TRBD2 as D (6 bases). Per germline, CDR1 SGHKS and CDR2 YYEKEE (reference sequence). The CDR3 is 16 residues long. Trimming cost V 4 bases and J 4 bases, with 21 bases left between them. The CDR3 spells CASSLSEWRGDYEQYF. CDR3 DNA: TGTGCCAGCAGCCTCAGCGAATGGAGGGGAGATTACGAGCAGTACTTC.

This clonotype occurred a few times. The V and J genes are TRBV7-9 and TRBJ1-6; a weak D match, TRBD1 (5 bases). This CDR3 spans 15 amino acids. Germline loops: CDR1 SEHNR, CDR2 FQNEAQ (reference sequence). V shed 5 bases and J shed 8 bases, with 16 bases lying between them. The CDR3 sequence is CASSPLEGSYSPLHF. CDR3 bases: TGTGCCAGCAGCCCCCTCGAGGGGTCTTATTCACCCCTCCACTTT. Full variable domain (missing parts from reference TRBV7-9 and TRBJ1-6): DTGVSQNPRHKITKRGQNVTFRCDPISEHNRLYWYRQTLGQGPEFLTYFQNEAQLEKSRLLSDRFSAERPKGSFSTLEIQRTEQGDSAMYLCASSPLEGSYSPLHFGNGTRLTVT.